This T cell receptor beta chain was documented in a study of cytomegalovirus exposure and HLA in healthy donors. PCR was performed using 60 Vbeta and 13 Jbeta primers. Libraries were prepared by immunoSEQ multiplex PCR; TCRdb keeps only in-frame clonotypes and omits some of them. The table shows approximately 110,000 clones, with about 81% occurring only once. This clone was seen a few times. The J segment lost 3 bases and the V segment lost 0 bases, leaving 4 bases of the junction unmatched. The CDR3 is 15 residues long. Germline CDR1 reads SGHKS; CDR2 reads YYEKEE (reference sequence). The source of this sequence is a woman in her twenties or thirties in good health and CMV-seronegative. Sequencing was carried out using PBMCs. The rearrangement joins TRBV5-5 to TRBJ1-2, with TRBD1 matching 8 bases. The chain's CDR3 is CASSLAPQGDYGYTF. The CDR3 DNA reads TGTGCCAGCAGCTTGGCCCCACAGGGGGACTATGGCTACACCTTC.